This T cell receptor (beta chain) was captured in a study of T cell repertoires in cytomegalovirus infection. Study-wide context: Public TCR beta signatures were indicative of both CMV infection and a matching HLA type.

About this clonotype itself: Antigen unknown.

CDR3 length equals 15 residues. Deletions cut 4 bases from V and 2 bases from J, with 14 bases between. The V gene's germline CDR1 is LGHDT and CDR2 YNNKEL (reference sequence). Whole-study results and caveats: Pooled public TCR beta family frequency picked out CMV carriers with the relevant HLA. In two of eight donors, the top clonotype was HLA-C-restricted CMV-specific.

TCRdb re-called the reads through MiXCR, storing one row per CDR3 protein. The data contain 200,000 to 300,000 distinct CDR3 sequences, roughly 10% of them singletons. The chain employs TRBV3-1 and TRBJ1-2, with D maybe TRBD1 (5 bases). This receptor was obtained from a human donor in good health (CMV status not recorded). Some clones in this sample may be carry-over from other donors' samples. The sequenced sample was PBMCs. DNA for the CDR3: TGTGCCAGCAGCCGCTCGACAGCCGGGAACTATGGCTACACCTTC. This codes for CASSRSTAGNYGYTF.